These 27 T cell receptor beta chains originate from one sample sequenced in a study of siplizumab effects on memory and regulatory T cells. The assay was immunoSEQ multiplex PCR, and TCRdb's table has in-frame clones only and misses some. Of 70,000 to 100,000 clones listed, roughly 93% are singletons. The sample was CD8+ T cells sorted from blood. The receptors stem from a human donor in good health.

The chain joins TRBV19 to TRBJ1-5, with TRBD1 identical over 9 bases. This CDR3 contains 15 residues. Trimming at V came to 4 bases and at J to 9 bases, leaving 10 bases not matched to a gene. Germline V gene data show CDR1 as LNHDA and CDR2 as SQIVND (reference sequence). CDR3 bases: TGTGCCAGTAGTACCTACAGGGGGCACTTAGGGCCCCAGCATTTT. It encodes CASSTYRGHLGPQHF.

V usage is TRBV6-5 and J usage is TRBJ1-1; D remains unclear. This CDR3 has 13 residues. The germline gives CDR1 MNHEY, CDR2 SVGAGI. V dropped 7 bases and J dropped 4 bases, with 13 bases sitting between them. The CDR3 DNA follows: TGTGCCAGCATTCAAGGAAGAGGCACTGAAGCTTTCTTT. As protein: CASIQGRGTEAFF.

This clone was seen more than once but under ten times. The chain uses TRBV6-5 and TRBJ1-2, with unresolved D. Per germline, CDR1 MNHEY and CDR2 SVGAGI. V dropped 2 bases and J dropped 4 bases, with 11 bases sitting between them. CDR3 length: 14 amino acids. CDR3 region: CASSYGEGFYGYTF. CDR3 coding DNA: TGTGCCAGCAGTTACGGGGAGGGTTTCTATGGCTACACCTTC.

This chain links TRBV15 with TRBJ1-1; 8 nucleotides align to TRBD1. Germline V gene data show CDR1 as LNHNV and CDR2 as YYDKDF (reference sequence). Trimming cost V 3 bases and J 1 base; bases outside gene matches: 4. CDR3 length: 15 amino acids. The CDR3 protein is CATSSQGAPNTEAFF. The CDR3 DNA follows: TGTGCCACCAGCAGCCAGGGGGCACCGAACACTGAAGCTTTCTTT.

This sequence joins TRBV19 and TRBJ2-1, with no clear D. V lost 4 bases and J 5 bases, leaving 9 bases between the germline ends. CDR1 is LNHDA and CDR2 is SQIVND in the germline V gene (reference sequence). The CDR3 is 13 amino acids. CDR3 sequence (DNA): TGTGCCAGTAGTAATTCTTGGGACAATGAGCAGTTCTTC. It encodes CASSNSWDNEQFF.

This rearrangement joins TRBV10-2 to TRBJ2-1, with D perhaps matching TRBD2 (6 bases). From germline, CDR1 is WSHSY and CDR2 SAAADI. This CDR3 is 14 amino acids long. Trimming pared 7 bases from V and 4 bases from J, leaving 14 bases between. CDR3 amino acids: CASTGGTFYNEQFF. The CDR3 DNA is TGCGCCAGCACCGGAGGGACTTTTTACAATGAGCAGTTCTTC.

The genes are TRBV9 and TRBJ1-2, with a tentative D call TRBD1 (6 bases). The CDR3 loop spans 15 amino acids. With 0 bases removed from V and 6 bases from J, the gap between germline ends came to 15 bases. Germline V gene sequence: CDR1 SGDLS, CDR2 YYNGEE. In DNA, the CDR3 is TGTGCCAGCAGCGTAGCTACGGGGGCAATGGATGGCTACACCTTC. Translated, it gives CASSVATGAMDGYTF.

The chain recombines TRBV9 with TRBJ1-4, with D perhaps TRBD1 (6 bases). Per the germline V gene, CDR1 is SGDLS and CDR2 is YYNGEE. The CDR3 runs to 16 residues. V shed 2 bases and J shed 1 base, with 12 bases lying between them. CDR3 DNA sequence: TGTGCCAGCAGCGTGCAAGGGGGTGGAACTAATGAAAAACTGTTTTTT. Its translation is CASSVQGGGTNEKLFF.

The J gene is TRBJ2-1, the V gene TRBV5-8; the match to TRBD1 covers 9 bases. The germline V gene encodes CDR1 SGHTS and CDR2 YDEGEE. This CDR3 is 14 amino acids long. J gave up 7 bases and V 3 bases, and 5 bases lay outside the gene matches. The CDR3 DNA follows: TGTGCCAGCAGCTACCCGGACAGGGGTAATGAGCAGTTCTTC. As protein: CASSYPDRGNEQFF.

The rearrangement links TRBV5-8 to TRBJ2-5; TRBD2 matches 8 bases. Germline V gives CDR1 SGHTS, CDR2 YDEGEE. J lost 3 bases, V lost 2 bases, and 3 bases had no gene match. The CDR3 runs to 14 residues. The CDR3 is CASSFSGTEETQYF. CDR3 in DNA: TGTGCCAGCAGCTTTAGCGGGACCGAAGAGACCCAGTACTTC.

The V and J genes are TRBV18 and TRBJ2-7, with D perhaps TRBD1 (8 bases). CDR1 is KGHSH, CDR2 LQKENI, per germline. The CDR3 spans 17 residues. Between the trimmed V and J ends, which lost 2 bases and 0 bases, there was a span of 17 bases. For the CDR3, the DNA is TGTGCCAGCTCACCAAGCGGACAGGGAGGGGGCTCCTACGAGCAGTACTTC. This sequence encodes CASSPSGQGGGSYEQYF.

The chain combines TRBV14 with TRBJ2-7; perhaps TRBD1 as D (6 bases). The germline V and J ends were trimmed by 4 bases and 4 bases, with 14 bases remaining between them. In germline, CDR1 is SGHDN, CDR2 FVKESK. The CDR3 runs to 14 residues. In DNA, the CDR3 is TGTGCCAGCAGCCTAACCGGGACATCGTACGAGCAGTACTTC. This codes for CASSLTGTSYEQYF.

The V and J genes are TRBV5-5 and TRBJ2-1; D is unclear. CDR1 is SGHKS, CDR2 YYEKEE, per germline (reference sequence). V was shortened by 1 base and J by 1 base, with 15 bases between the two germline ends. The CDR3 is 17 residues long. This CDR3 is CASSLSQTFASYNEQFF. CDR3 coding DNA: TGTGCCAGCAGCTTGTCTCAGACCTTTGCATCCTACAATGAGCAGTTCTTC.

The chain couples TRBV7-9 to TRBJ2-3; 8 nucleotides line up with TRBD2. The CDR3 has 16 amino acids. The germline V gene encodes CDR1 SEHNR and CDR2 FQNEAQ (reference sequence). The V segment lost 2 bases and the J segment 3 bases; nucleotides outside the gene matches: 7. CDR3 coding DNA: TGTGCCAGCAGCTTATCCAGCGGGAGTGTTACAGATACGCAGTATTTT. As protein: CASSLSSGSVTDTQYF.

This chain joins TRBV27 and TRBJ2-2; 7 bases agree with TRBD1. The CDR3 has 12 amino acids. The J segment lost 6 bases and the V segment lost 5 bases, leaving 0 bases of the junction unmatched. Germline CDR1 is MNHEY and CDR2 is SMNVEV (reference sequence). CDR3 residues: CASSQGAGELFF. CDR3 DNA: TGTGCCAGCAGTCAGGGGGCCGGGGAGCTGTTTTTT.

This clone was observed once. The CDR3 sequence: CASTLGGGRVTEAFF. In nucleotides, the CDR3 is TGTGCCAGTACCCTCGGGGGGGGCCGAGTCACTGAAGCTTTCTTT. V is TRBV19 and J is TRBJ1-1; weak D call: TRBD1 (6 bases). V lost 7 bases and J 4 bases, leaving 19 bases between the germline ends. CDR1 and CDR2 from the germline V gene are LNHDA and SQIVND (reference sequence). The CDR3 loop spans 15 amino acids.

The V and J genes are TRBV11-1 and TRBJ1-2, with D possibly matching TRBD1 (5 bases). CDR1 is SGHAT and CDR2 is FQDESV in the germline V gene (reference sequence). The ends were cut back, 5 bases at V and 2 bases at J, with 18 bases in the middle. The CDR3 sequence is 16 residues long. Here the CDR3 DNA reads TGTGCCAGCAGCCCAACACGGGGACTCCCCAACTATGGCTACACCTTC. This sequence encodes CASSPTRGLPNYGYTF.

The chain carries TRBV19 and TRBJ1-1; 8 bases fit TRBD1. From germline, CDR1 is LNHDA and CDR2 SQIVND (reference sequence). V dropped 3 bases and J dropped 3; count of bases not matched to a gene: 6. This CDR3 contains 15 residues. The CDR3 loop reads CASSIAGTGYTEAFF. In nucleotides, the CDR3 is TGTGCCAGTAGTATCGCCGGGACAGGTTACACTGAAGCTTTCTTT.

The chain has TRBV7-8 and TRBJ2-2, with D tentatively TRBD1 (6 bases). V dropped 5 bases and J dropped 7 bases, with 17 bases sitting between them. Germline lookup yields CDR1 SGHVS and CDR2 FQNEAQ. This CDR3 is 15 amino acids long. This chain's CDR3 is CASSARGSGNGELFF. For the CDR3, the DNA is TGTGCCAGCAGCGCCAGGGGTTCTGGTAACGGGGAGCTGTTTTTT.

The rearrangement uses TRBV10-2 and TRBJ2-1; D might be TRBD1 (6 bases). Germline V gives CDR1 WSHSY, CDR2 SAAADI. The CDR3 has 15 residues. V lost 0 bases to trimming and J lost 4 bases, with 10 bases between them. CDR3 sequence reads: CASSESPQGYNEQFF. CDR3 coding DNA: TGCGCCAGCAGTGAGTCCCCACAGGGATACAATGAGCAGTTCTTC.

The chain joins TRBV7-9 to TRBJ2-2, with D possibly matching TRBD2 (5 bases). The ends were cut back, 0 bases at V and 4 bases at J, with 9 bases in the middle. Looked up from germline, CDR1 is SEHNR and CDR2 is FQNEAQ (reference sequence). This CDR3 has 15 amino acids. The CDR3 DNA is TGTGCCAGCAGCTTAGCGGAGGCTAGCACCGGGGAGCTGTTTTTT. Translation: CASSLAEASTGELFF.

The V gene is TRBV11-3, the J gene TRBJ2-7, with a possible D match to TRBD1 (6 bases). The V end lost 6 bases, the J end lost 3 bases, and 15 bases lay between the germline ends. This CDR3 has 14 residues. Germline V lookup: CDR1 SGHNT, CDR2 YENEEA. CDR3 region: CASSTPDSLYEQYF. CDR3 coding DNA: TGTGCCAGCAGTACACCGGACAGCCTCTACGAGCAGTACTTC.

J is TRBJ1-4 and V is TRBV9, with D unresolved. Trimming took off 3 bases at V and 2 bases at J, with 8 bases between the two ends. Germline loops: CDR1 SGDLS, CDR2 YYNGEE. The length of the CDR3 is 14 residues. The CDR3 region is CASSGGATNEKLFF. DNA for the CDR3: TGTGCCAGCAGCGGGGGAGCTACTAATGAAAAACTGTTTTTT.

This chain uses TRBV7-8 with TRBJ1-5; 9 bases align to TRBD1. J lost 2 bases, V lost 4 bases, and 9 bases had no gene match. CDR3 length: 17 residues. Germline V gives CDR1 SGHVS, CDR2 FQNEAQ. Written as DNA, the CDR3 is TGTGCCAGCAGCTGGGACAGGGAGGGGTCGGGCAATCAGCCCCAGCATTTT. The encoded protein is CASSWDREGSGNQPQHF.

This clone was observed once. The V and J genes are TRBV13 and TRBJ2-1; D possibly matches TRBD1 or TRBD2 (5 bases each). Per the germline V gene, CDR1 is PRHDT and CDR2 is FYEKMQ (reference sequence). The CDR3 is 14 residues long. Trimming cost V 5 bases and J 7 bases, with 15 bases left between them. The CDR3 bases are TGTGCCAGCAGCACCTTCGGGACCGGGAATGAGCAGTTCTTC. This sequence encodes CASSTFGTGNEQFF.

This sequence joins TRBV4-1 and TRBJ2-1; the D gene is possibly TRBD1 (6 bases). Germline V CDR1 and CDR2: MGHRA, YSYEKL. Trimming left V 0 bases short and J 2 bases short, with 11 bases between. The CDR3 contains 16 residues. The CDR3 DNA is TGCGCCAGCAGCCAAGAGCCCGGACAGACCTACAATGAGCAGTTCTTC. As protein: CASSQEPGQTYNEQFF.

This chain links TRBV12-5 with TRBJ2-3, with D uncertain. There are 12 residues in the CDR3. Deletions cut 4 bases from V and 6 bases from J, with 8 bases between. Germline CDR1 and CDR2: LGHNT and FRNRAP. The CDR3 reads CASGSQGDTQYF. The CDR3 coding sequence is TGTGCTAGTGGTTCACAAGGGGATACGCAGTATTTT.